Shown below are 16 T cell receptor beta chains from a single sample sequenced in a study of T cells after posttransplantation cyclophosphamide. A marrow graft followed busulfan-fludarabine conditioning, with cyclophosphamide on days +3 and +4. The repertoire was sequenced with immunoSEQ multiplex PCR; TCRdb's copy has only in-frame clones and lacks some. The table lists some 10,000 clones, approximately 81% of them singletons, with 5.4% in the top ten. Here the sequenced sample was PBMCs, taken after allogeneic stem cell transplant with posttransplant cyclophosphamide. Receptors were obtained from a female patient in her fifties or sixties who received an allogeneic stem cell transplant from a related donor, was CMV-positive, and had no GVHD. The graft donor may have given rise to some T cells.

Remarks on this clone: At one end the junction does not follow the germline gene, possibly because of a read error. Other DNA sequences in this sample translate to the same CDR3. V and J are TRBV7-2 and TRBJ2-2; 13 bases are a match to TRBD2. The germline gives CDR1 SGHTA, CDR2 FQGNSA. This CDR3 is built from 17 residues. Here the CDR3 DNA reads TGCGCCAGCAGCTTAGACTGGACTAGCGGGAGCACCGGGGAGCTGTTTTTT. This gives the protein CASSLDWTSGSTGELFF.

J is TRBJ2-1 and V is TRBV27; TRBD2 matches at 12 bases. CDR3 length equals 15 residues. The V segment lost 2 bases and the J segment 9 bases; nucleotides outside the gene matches: 5. In germline, CDR1 is MNHEY, CDR2 SMNVEV (reference sequence). The CDR3, as DNA: TGTGCCAGCAGTTTAACGCTAGCGGGGGGGACTGAGCAGTTCTTC. Protein: CASSLTLAGGTEQFF.

The chain recombines TRBV30 with TRBJ2-5; 8 bases are shared with TRBD1. The junction had 12 bases not matched to a gene; V was cut back by 6 bases and J by 3 bases. The length of the CDR3 is 15 residues. Germline V gene sequence: CDR1 GTSNPN, CDR2 SVGIG (reference sequence). The CDR3 DNA sequence: TGTGCCTGTACCTCAGGGGGCACCTCGGAAGAGACCCAGTACTTC. Protein: CACTSGGTSEETQYF.

The chain recombines TRBV4-2 with TRBJ2-3; 9 bases line up with TRBD2. Trimming cost V 0 bases and J 2 bases; bases outside gene matches: 6. CDR3 length: 17 amino acids. Germline V gene sequence: CDR1 LGHNA, CDR2 YNFKEQ. The CDR3 DNA follows: TGTGCCAGCAGCCAAGATCAAGCGGGGGGACTCACAGATACGCAGTATTTT. Its translation: CASSQDQAGGLTDTQYF.

This chain joins TRBV6-5 and TRBJ1-1, with D perhaps TRBD1 (5 bases). The CDR3 totals 14 residues. V shed 2 bases and J shed 5 bases, with 12 bases lying between them. Germline V gene data show CDR1 as MNHEY and CDR2 as SVGAGI. The DNA of the CDR3 is TGTGCCAGCAGTTACGGGGCGGGGAGGACTGAAGCTTTCTTT. It codes for CASSYGAGRTEAFF.

The table lists this clone with a few counts. The chain is built from TRBV2 and TRBJ1-4; the match to TRBD1 covers 9 bases. The CDR3 has 13 residues. V dropped 7 bases and J dropped 8; count of bases not matched to a gene: 5. Looked up from germline, CDR1 is SNHLY and CDR2 is FYNNEI. For the CDR3, the DNA is TGTGCCAGCACGGGACAGGGTGGCGAAAAACTGTTTTTT. Translated, it gives CASTGQGGEKLFF.

The rearrangement uses TRBV30 and TRBJ1-3; unclear D gene. The germline V gene has CDR1 GTSNPN and CDR2 SVGIG (reference sequence). The CDR3 spans 13 residues. Trimming left V 5 bases short and J 7 bases short, with 15 bases between. As DNA, the CDR3 is TGTGCCTGGCTGGCGCCCTTCAGGAACACCATATATTTT. It translates to CAWLAPFRNTIYF.

This rearrangement joins TRBV7-2 to TRBJ1-5; 7 bases are shared with TRBD1. V was pared by 10 bases and J by 3 bases, with 6 bases of the junction left unmatched. Germline lookup yields CDR1 SGHTA and CDR2 FQGNSA. CDR3 length: 13 residues. The CDR3 loop is CATRQGLNQPQHF. CDR3 coding DNA: TGTGCCACCAGACAGGGTCTCAATCAGCCCCAGCATTTT.

This chain joins TRBV9 and TRBJ2-5; D is possibly TRBD1 (6 bases). Germline CDR1 reads SGDLS; CDR2 reads YYNGEE. Trimming shortened V by 1 base and J by 1 base, and 11 bases separated the two germline ends. There are 15 residues in the CDR3. Written as DNA, the CDR3 is TGTGCCAGCAGCGTATTTGGACAGCTCCAAGAGACCCAGTACTTC. This encodes CASSVFGQLQETQYF.

The chain couples TRBV2 to TRBJ2-5; no firm D call. The CDR3 is 14 residues long. The germline V and J ends were trimmed by 3 bases and 5 bases, with 13 bases remaining between them. The germline gives CDR1 SNHLY, CDR2 FYNNEI. In nucleotides, the CDR3 is TGTGCCAGCAGTGAGTTAGCCCCTCTGGAGACCCAGTACTTC. Translated, it gives CASSELAPLETQYF.

The V gene is TRBV30, the J gene TRBJ1-6; 9 bases line up with TRBD1. Looked up from germline, CDR1 is GTSNPN and CDR2 is SVGIG (reference sequence). Trimming took 3 bases from V and 8 from J; bases not matched to a gene: 5. The CDR3 covers 14 residues. In nucleotides, the CDR3 is TGTGCCTGGAGACGGACAGGGGATGATTCACCCCTCCACTTT. It yields the protein CAWRRTGDDSPLHF.

This chain links TRBV10-3 with TRBJ2-1, with a weak D call TRBD2 (7 bases). With 7 bases removed from V and 7 bases from J, the gap between germline ends came to 14 bases. This CDR3 comprises 13 residues. CDR1 and CDR2 from the germline V gene are ENHRY and SYGVKD. The chain's CDR3 is CAITGGLRNEQFF. CDR3 nucleotides: TGTGCCATCACGGGGGGCCTAAGGAATGAGCAGTTCTTC.

The chain recombines TRBV5-1 with TRBJ2-6; D might be TRBD1 (5 bases). This CDR3 contains 16 residues. V was clipped by 1 base and J by 1 base, with 9 bases between them. Germline V gives CDR1 SGHRS, CDR2 YFSETQ. The CDR3 protein is CASSLWGGSGANVLTF. For the CDR3, the DNA is TGCGCCAGCAGCTTGTGGGGCGGATCTGGGGCCAACGTCCTGACTTTC.

The chain combines TRBV18 with TRBJ1-2; 10 bases agree with TRBD1. This CDR3 has 15 residues. The V gene's germline CDR1 is KGHSH and CDR2 LQKENI. Trimming took 3 bases from V and 8 from J; bases not matched to a gene: 9. CDR3 amino acids: CASSPSGQGIDGYTF. CDR3 DNA: TGTGCCAGCTCACCCTCGGGACAGGGGATAGACGGCTACACCTTC.

This clone is a singleton in its sample. V usage is TRBV10-3 and J usage is TRBJ1-6, with D possibly TRBD1 on 5 matching bases. CDR3 length: 16 amino acids. The V gene lost 5 bases and the J gene lost 0 bases, with 11 bases spanning the gap. Germline assignment: CDR1 ENHRY and CDR2 SYGVKD. The CDR3 is CAISSTESSYNSPLHF. The DNA for the CDR3 is TGTGCCATCAGTTCGACAGAGAGCTCCTATAATTCACCCCTCCACTTT.

The V and J genes are TRBV7-2 and TRBJ2-2; possibly TRBD2 for D (5 bases). Germline V gene sequence: CDR1 SGHTA, CDR2 FQGNSA. V lost 3 bases and J lost 4, with 15 bases in between. CDR3 length equals 16 residues. CDR3 DNA sequence: TGTGCCAGCAGCTTGGCGGTCGTTGCGGGCACCGGGGAGCTGTTTTTT. It translates to CASSLAVVAGTGELFF.